This T cell receptor (beta chain) was sequenced in a study of shared clonotypes between healthy human individuals. The study's findings and limits: Naive CD4 clonotype sharing across several donors was about 5.3%. At large depth, rarefaction still showed sorted-subset sequencing to be incomplete.

Germline V gives CDR1 LNHDA, CDR2 SQIVND (reference sequence). The CDR3 contains 15 residues. Trimming cost V 5 bases and J 2 bases; bases outside gene matches: 8. Sequencing used immunoSEQ multiplex PCR; TCRdb keeps in-frame clones, though not all of them. This table holds 800,000 to 1,200,000 clones, approximately 80% found once. On this clone: Its antigen remains unknown.

The V and J genes are TRBV19 and TRBJ1-2, with 7 bases that match TRBD1. Sequencing was carried out using memory CD4+ T cells from PBMCs. Subset here: CD45RA-negative fraction. This clonotype was obtained from a man between 18 and 29 years old in good health. Some clones in this sample may be carry-over from other donors' samples. The CDR3 loop is CASSPTGFGNYGYTF. DNA for the CDR3: TGTGCCAGTAGTCCGACAGGGTTTGGCAACTATGGCTACACCTTC.